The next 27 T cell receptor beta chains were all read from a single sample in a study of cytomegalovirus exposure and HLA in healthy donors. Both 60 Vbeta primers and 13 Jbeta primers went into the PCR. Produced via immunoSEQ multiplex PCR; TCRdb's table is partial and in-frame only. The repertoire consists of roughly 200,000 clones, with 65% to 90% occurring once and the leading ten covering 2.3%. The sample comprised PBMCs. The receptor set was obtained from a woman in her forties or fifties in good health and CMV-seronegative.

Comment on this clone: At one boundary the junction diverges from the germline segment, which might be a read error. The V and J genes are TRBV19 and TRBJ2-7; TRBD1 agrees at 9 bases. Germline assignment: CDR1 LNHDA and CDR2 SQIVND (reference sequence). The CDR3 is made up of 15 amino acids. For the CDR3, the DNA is TGTGCCAGTAGTACGGGACAGGGCAAGGACTACGCGCAGTACTTC. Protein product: CASSTGQGKDYAQYF.

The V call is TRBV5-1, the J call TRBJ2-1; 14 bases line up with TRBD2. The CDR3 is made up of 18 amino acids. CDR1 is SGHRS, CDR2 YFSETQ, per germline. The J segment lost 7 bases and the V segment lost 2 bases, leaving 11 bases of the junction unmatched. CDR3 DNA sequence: TGCGCCAGCAGCTTCCCGGGACTAGCGGGAGCCCGGACAAATGAGCAGTTCTTC. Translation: CASSFPGLAGARTNEQFF.

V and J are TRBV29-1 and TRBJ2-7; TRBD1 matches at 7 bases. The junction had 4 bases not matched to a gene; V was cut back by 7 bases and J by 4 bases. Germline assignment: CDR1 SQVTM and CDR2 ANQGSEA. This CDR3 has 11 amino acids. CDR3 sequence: CSAGDSYEQYF. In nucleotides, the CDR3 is TGCAGCGCCGGGGACAGTTACGAGCAGTACTTC.

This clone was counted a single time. CDR3 nucleotide sequence: TGTGCCAGCAGTCCGGACAGTGCCCTTTGGGGCTACACCTTC. As protein: CASSPDSALWGYTF. The rearrangement joins TRBV28 to TRBJ1-2, with D perhaps TRBD1 (6 bases). V dropped 5 bases and J dropped 8 bases, with 18 bases sitting between them. Germline V gives CDR1 MDHEN, CDR2 SYDVKM. This CDR3 is 14 amino acids long.

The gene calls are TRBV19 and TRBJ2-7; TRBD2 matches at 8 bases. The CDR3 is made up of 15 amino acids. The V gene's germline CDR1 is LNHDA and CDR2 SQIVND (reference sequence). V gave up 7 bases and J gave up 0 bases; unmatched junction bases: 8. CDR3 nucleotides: TGTGCCAGTACCCGTAGCGGGACGAGCTCCTACGAGCAGTACTTC. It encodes CASTRSGTSSYEQYF.

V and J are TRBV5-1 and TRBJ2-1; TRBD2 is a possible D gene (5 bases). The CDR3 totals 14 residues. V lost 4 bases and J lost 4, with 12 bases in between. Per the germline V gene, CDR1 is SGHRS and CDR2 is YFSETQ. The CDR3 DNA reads TGCGCCAGCAGCGTAGGGAGTGCATACAATGAGCAGTTCTTC. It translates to CASSVGSAYNEQFF.

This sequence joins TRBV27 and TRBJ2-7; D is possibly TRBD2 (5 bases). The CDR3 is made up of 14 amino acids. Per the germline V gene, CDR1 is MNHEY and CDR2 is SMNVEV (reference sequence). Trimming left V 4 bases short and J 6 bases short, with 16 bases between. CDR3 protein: CASSSIRGPGEQYF. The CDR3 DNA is TGTGCCAGCAGTTCAATCAGAGGGCCGGGCGAGCAGTACTTC.

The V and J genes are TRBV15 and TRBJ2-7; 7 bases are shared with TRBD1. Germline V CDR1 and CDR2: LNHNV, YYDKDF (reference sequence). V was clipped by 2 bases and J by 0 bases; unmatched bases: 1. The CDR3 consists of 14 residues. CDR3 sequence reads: CATSRRDSSYEQYF. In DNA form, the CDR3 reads TGTGCCACCAGCAGAAGGGACAGCTCCTACGAGCAGTACTTC. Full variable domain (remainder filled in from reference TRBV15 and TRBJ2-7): DAMVIQNPRYQVTQFGKPVTLSCSQTLNHNVMYWYQQKSSQAPKLLFHYYDKDFNNEADTPDNFQSRRPNTSFCFLDIRSPGLGDTAMYLCATSRRDSSYEQYFGPGTRLTVT.

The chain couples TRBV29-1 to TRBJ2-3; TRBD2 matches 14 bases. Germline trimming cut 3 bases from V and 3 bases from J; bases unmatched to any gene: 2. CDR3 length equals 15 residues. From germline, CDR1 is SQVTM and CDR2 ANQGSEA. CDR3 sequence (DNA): TGCAGCGTTGAGGGACTAGCGGGAGTAACAGATACGCAGTATTTT. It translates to CSVEGLAGVTDTQYF.

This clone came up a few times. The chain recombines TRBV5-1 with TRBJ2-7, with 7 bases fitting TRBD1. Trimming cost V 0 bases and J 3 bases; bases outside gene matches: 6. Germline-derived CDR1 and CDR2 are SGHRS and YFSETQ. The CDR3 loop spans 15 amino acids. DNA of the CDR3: TGCGCCAGCAGCTTGGAGAGGGGGCAACGCTACGAGCAGTACTTC. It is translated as CASSLERGQRYEQYF.

The CDR3 bases are TGTGCCAGCAGTTACAGAGGAACCGGGGGCTACGAGCAGTACTTC. This codes for CASSYRGTGGYEQYF. The chain has TRBV6-5 and TRBJ2-7, with D tentatively TRBD2 (6 bases). The CDR3 is made up of 15 amino acids. V was shortened by 2 bases and J by 3 bases, with 14 bases between the two germline ends. Germline lookup yields CDR1 MNHEY and CDR2 SVGAGI.

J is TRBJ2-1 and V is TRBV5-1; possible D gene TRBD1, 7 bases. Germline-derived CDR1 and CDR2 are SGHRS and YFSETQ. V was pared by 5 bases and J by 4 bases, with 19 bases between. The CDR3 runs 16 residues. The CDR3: CASRSQGGTQYNEQFF. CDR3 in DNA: TGCGCCAGCAGGTCGCAGGGGGGTACTCAGTACAATGAGCAGTTCTTC.

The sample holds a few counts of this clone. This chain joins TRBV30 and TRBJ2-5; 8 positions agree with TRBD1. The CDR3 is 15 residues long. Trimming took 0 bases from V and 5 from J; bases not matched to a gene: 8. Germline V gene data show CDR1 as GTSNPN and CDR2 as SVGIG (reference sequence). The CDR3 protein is CAWSVSSGGAETQYF. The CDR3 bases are TGTGCCTGGAGTGTTTCATCAGGGGGCGCGGAGACCCAGTACTTC.

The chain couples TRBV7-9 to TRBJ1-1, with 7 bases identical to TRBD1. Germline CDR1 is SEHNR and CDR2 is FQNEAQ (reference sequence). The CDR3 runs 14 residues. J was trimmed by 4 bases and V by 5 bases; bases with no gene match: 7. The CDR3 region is CASSPRQGTTEAFF. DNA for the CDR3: TGTGCCAGCAGCCCTAGACAGGGAACCACTGAAGCTTTCTTT. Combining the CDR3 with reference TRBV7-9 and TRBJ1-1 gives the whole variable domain DTGVSQNPRHKITKRGQNVTFRCDPISEHNRLYWYRQTLGQGPEFLTYFQNEAQLEKSRLLSDRFSAERPKGSFSTLEIQRTEQGDSAMYLCASSPRQGTTEAFFGQGTRLTVV.

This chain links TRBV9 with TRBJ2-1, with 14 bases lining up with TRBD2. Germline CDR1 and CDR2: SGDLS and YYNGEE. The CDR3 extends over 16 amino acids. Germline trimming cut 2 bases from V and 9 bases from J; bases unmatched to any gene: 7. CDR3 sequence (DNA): TGTGCCAGCAGCGTGGCCGGGACTAGCGGGAGAGGTGAGCAGTTCTTC. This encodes CASSVAGTSGRGEQFF. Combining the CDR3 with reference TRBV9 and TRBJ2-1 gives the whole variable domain DSGVTQTPKHLITATGQRVTLRCSPRSGDLSVYWYQQSLDQGLQFLIQYYNGEERAKGNILERFSAQQFPDLHSELNLSSLELGDSALYFCASSVAGTSGRGEQFFGPGTRLTVL.

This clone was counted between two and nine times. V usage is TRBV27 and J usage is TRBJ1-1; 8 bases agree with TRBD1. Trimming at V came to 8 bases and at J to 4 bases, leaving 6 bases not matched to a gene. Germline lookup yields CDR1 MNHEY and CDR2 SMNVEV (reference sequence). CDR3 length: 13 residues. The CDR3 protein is CASYRGSGTEAFF. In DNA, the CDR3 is TGTGCCAGCTACAGGGGGTCGGGCACTGAAGCTTTCTTT.

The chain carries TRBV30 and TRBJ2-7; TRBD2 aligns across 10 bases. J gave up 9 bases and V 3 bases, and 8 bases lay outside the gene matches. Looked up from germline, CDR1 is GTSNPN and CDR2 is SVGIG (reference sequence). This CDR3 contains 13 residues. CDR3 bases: TGTGCCTGGAGACAAGCGGGAGGGCCAGGGCAGTACTTC. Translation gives CAWRQAGGPGQYF.

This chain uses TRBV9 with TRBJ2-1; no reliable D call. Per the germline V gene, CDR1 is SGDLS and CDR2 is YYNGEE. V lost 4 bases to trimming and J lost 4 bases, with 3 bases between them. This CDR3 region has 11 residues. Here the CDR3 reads CASSLYNEQFF. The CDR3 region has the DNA TGTGCCAGCAGCCTTTACAATGAGCAGTTCTTC.

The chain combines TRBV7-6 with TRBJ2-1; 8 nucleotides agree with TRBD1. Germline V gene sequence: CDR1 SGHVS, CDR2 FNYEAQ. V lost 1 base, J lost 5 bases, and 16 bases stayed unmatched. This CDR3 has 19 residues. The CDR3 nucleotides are TGTGCCAGCAGCTTAGGGTTAGGATGGACAGGGTTATCACACAATGAGCAGTTCTTC. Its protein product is CASSLGLGWTGLSHNEQFF.

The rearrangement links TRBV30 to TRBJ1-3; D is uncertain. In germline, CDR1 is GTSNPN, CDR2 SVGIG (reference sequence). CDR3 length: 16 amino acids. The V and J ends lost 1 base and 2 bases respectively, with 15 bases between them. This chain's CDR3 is CAWSGYESGTGNTIYF. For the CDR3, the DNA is TGTGCCTGGAGTGGGTACGAGTCAGGTACTGGAAACACCATATATTTT.

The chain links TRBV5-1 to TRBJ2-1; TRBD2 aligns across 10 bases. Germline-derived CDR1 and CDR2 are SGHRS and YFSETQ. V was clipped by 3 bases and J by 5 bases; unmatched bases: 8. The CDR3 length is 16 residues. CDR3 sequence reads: CASSSGTSGVNNEQFF. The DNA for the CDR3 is TGCGCCAGCAGCTCCGGTACTAGCGGGGTTAACAATGAGCAGTTCTTC.

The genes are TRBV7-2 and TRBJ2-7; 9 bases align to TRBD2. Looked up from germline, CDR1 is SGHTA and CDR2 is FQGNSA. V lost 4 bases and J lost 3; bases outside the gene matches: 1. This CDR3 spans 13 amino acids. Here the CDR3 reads CASSSSGNYEQYF. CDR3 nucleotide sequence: TGTGCCAGCAGCTCTAGCGGGAACTACGAGCAGTACTTC.

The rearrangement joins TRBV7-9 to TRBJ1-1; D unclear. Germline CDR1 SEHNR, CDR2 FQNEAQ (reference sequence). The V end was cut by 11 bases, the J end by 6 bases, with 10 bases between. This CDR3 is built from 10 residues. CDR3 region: CAFGPAEAFF. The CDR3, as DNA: TGTGCCTTTGGGCCCGCTGAAGCTTTCTTT.

The CDR3 spells CASSRQGVENTGELFF. CDR3 nucleotides: TGTGCCAGCTCAAGGCAGGGGGTCGAGAACACCGGGGAGCTGTTTTTT. This chain connects TRBV18 to TRBJ2-2, with TRBD1 matching over 7 bases. This CDR3 region has 16 residues. V shed 5 bases, J shed 1 base, and the junction held 7 bases outside the gene matches. Germline lookup yields CDR1 KGHSH and CDR2 LQKENI.

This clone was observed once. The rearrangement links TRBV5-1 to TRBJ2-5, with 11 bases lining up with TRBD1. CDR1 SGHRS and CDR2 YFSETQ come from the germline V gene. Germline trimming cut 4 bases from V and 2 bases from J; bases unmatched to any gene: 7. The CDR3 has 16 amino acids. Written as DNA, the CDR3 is TGCGCCAGCAGCCTCCTTGGGACAGGGGGACAAGAGACCCAGTACTTC. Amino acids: CASSLLGTGGQETQYF.

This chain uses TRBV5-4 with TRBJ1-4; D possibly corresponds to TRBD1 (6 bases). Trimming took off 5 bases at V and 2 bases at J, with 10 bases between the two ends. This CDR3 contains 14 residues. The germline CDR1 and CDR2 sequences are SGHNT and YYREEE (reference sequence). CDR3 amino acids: CASRLQGTNEKLFF. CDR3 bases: TGTGCCAGCAGACTACAGGGCACTAATGAAAAACTGTTTTTT. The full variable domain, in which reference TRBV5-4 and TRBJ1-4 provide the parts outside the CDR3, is ETGVTQSPTHLIKTRGQQVTLRCSSQSGHNTVSWYQQALGQGPQFIFQYYREEENGRGNFPPRFSGLQFPNYSSELNVNALELDDSALYLCASRLQGTNEKLFFGSGTQLSVL.

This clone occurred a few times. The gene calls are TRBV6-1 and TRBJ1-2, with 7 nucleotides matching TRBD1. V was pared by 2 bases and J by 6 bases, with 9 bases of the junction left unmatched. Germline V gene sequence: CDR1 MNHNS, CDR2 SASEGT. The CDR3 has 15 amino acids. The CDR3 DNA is TGTGCCAGCAGTGAACTGGCAGGGGGATCGAATGGCTACACCTTC. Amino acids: CASSELAGGSNGYTF.